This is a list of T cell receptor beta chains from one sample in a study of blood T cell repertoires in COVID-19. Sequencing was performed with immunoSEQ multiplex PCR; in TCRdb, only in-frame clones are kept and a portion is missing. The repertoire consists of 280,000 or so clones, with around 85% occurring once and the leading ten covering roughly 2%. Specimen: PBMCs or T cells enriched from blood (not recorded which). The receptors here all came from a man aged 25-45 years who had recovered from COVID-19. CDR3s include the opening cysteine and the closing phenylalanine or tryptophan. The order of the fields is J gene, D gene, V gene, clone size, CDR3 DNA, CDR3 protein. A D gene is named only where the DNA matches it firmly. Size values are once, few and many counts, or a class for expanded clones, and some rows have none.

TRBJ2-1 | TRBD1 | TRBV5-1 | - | TGCGCCAGCAGCCCATACAGGGGGTCCTACAATGAGCAGTTCTTC | CASSPYRGSYNEQFF
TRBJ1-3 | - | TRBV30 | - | TGTGCCTGGAGTGCCGGAGGGTCTGGAAACACCATATATTTT | CAWSAGGSGNTIYF
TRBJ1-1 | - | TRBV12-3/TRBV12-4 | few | TGTGCCAGCAGTAGCGAACGATACACTGAAGCTTTCTTT | CASSSERYTEAFF
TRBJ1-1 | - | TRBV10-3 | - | TGTGCCATCCTACAGGGTTACAACACTGAAGCTTTCTTT | CAILQGYNTEAFF
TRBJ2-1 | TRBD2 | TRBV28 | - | TGTGCCAGCACCCAGGGACTAGCCCGCTACAATGAGCAGTTCTTC | CASTQGLARYNEQFF
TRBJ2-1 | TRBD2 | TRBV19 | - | TGTGCCAGTAGTCCTAGCGGGGGGTCCTACAATGAGCAGTTCTTC | CASSPSGGSYNEQFF
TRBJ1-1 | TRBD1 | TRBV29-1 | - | TGCAGCGTTGGAGGGGGCCCGAACACTGAAGCTTTCTTT | CSVGGGPNTEAFF
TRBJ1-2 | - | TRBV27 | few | TGTGCCAGCAGTGCCCCGGGGGGCTATGGCTACACCTTC | CASSAPGGYGYTF
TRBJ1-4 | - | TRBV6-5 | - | TGTGCCAGCAGGGAGGACGGACGGGAAAAACTGTTTTTT | CASREDGREKLFF
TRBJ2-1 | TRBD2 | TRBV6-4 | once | TGTGCCAGCAGTGTGACTCAAAGAACTAGCGGGGACTCCTACAATGAGCAGTTCTTC | CASSVTQRTSGDSYNEQFF
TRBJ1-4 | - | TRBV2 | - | TGTGCCAGCAGTGAAGGGGGGGCTAATGAAAAACTGTTTTTT | CASSEGGANEKLFF
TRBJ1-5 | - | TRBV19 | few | TGTGCCAGTAGTAGGGAGGCCTCCCGGGGTCAGCCCCAGCATTTT | CASSREASRGQPQHF
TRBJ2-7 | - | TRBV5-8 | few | TGTGCCAGCAGCTTCGGGGTGGGGTACGAGCAGTACTTC | CASSFGVGYEQYF
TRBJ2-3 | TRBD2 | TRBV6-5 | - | TGTGCCAGCAGTCGGGGGGTTGGAGATACGCAGTATTTT | CASSRGVGDTQYF
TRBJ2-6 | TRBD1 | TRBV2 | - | TGTGCCAGCAGTCGTCCCGGGACAGGGACTGGGGCCAACGTCCTGACTTTC | CASSRPGTGTGANVLTF
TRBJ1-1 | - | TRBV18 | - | TGTGCCAGCTCACCAATGACGGGGAGGATGAACACTGAAGCTTTCTTT | CASSPMTGRMNTEAFF
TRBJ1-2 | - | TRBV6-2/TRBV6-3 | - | TGTGCCAGCAGCGTAGGGGGGGGTCTTGGCTACACCTTC | CASSVGGGLGYTF
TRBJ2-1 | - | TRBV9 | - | TGTGCCAGTACAGCGGAGAGCTCCTACAATGAGCAGTTCTTC | CASTAESSYNEQFF
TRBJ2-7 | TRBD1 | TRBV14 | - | TGTGCCAGCAGCCAAGAGAGGGACAGGGGCCCCTACGAGCAGTACTTC | CASSQERDRGPYEQYF
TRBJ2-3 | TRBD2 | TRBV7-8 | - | TGTGCCAGCAGCTTATCGGGGACTAGTCCGACAGATACGCAGTATTTT | CASSLSGTSPTDTQYF
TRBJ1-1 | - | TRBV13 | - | TGTGCCAGCAGCTCCGCCCTCGGAGTTGAAGCTTTCTTT | CASSSALGVEAFF